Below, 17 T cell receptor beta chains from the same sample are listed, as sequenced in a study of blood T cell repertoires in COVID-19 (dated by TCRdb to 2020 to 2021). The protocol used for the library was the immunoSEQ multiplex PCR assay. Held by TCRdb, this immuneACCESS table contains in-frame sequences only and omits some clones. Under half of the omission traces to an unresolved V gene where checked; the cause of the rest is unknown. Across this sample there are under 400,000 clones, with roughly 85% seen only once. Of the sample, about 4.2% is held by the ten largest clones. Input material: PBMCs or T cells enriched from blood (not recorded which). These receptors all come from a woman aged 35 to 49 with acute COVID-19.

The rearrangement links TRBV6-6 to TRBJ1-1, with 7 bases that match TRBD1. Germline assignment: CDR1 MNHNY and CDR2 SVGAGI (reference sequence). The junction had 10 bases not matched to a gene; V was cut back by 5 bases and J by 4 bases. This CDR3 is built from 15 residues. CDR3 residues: CASSQPSGGSTEAFF. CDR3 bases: TGTGCCAGCAGTCAACCATCAGGGGGTAGCACTGAAGCTTTCTTT.

This CDR3 reads CASSSLDRDEAFF. CDR3 sequence (DNA): TGTGCCAGCAGCTCCCTTGACAGGGATGAAGCTTTCTTT. This chain uses TRBV11-2 with TRBJ1-1; 7 nucleotides line up with TRBD1. The junction had 6 bases not matched to a gene; V was cut back by 4 bases and J by 7 bases. The CDR3 spans 13 residues. Germline lookup yields CDR1 SGHAT and CDR2 FQNNGV.

CDR3 loop: CASSPRGSPLHF. CDR3 coding DNA: TGTGCCAGCAGCCCAAGGGGTTCACCCCTCCACTTT. The chain employs TRBV3-1 (or the pseudogene TRBV3-2) and TRBJ1-6; the D gene is possibly TRBD1 (5 bases). Germline values: CDR1 LGHDT, CDR2 YNNKEL (reference sequence). The CDR3 runs 12 residues. Deletions cut 4 bases from V and 9 bases from J, with 7 bases between.

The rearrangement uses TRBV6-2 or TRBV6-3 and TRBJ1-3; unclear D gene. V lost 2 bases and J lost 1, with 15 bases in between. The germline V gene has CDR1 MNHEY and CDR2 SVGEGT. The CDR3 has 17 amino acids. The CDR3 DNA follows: TGTGCCAGCAGTTACATTCGGAAGGACTTTTCTGGAAACACCATATATTTT. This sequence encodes CASSYIRKDFSGNTIYF.

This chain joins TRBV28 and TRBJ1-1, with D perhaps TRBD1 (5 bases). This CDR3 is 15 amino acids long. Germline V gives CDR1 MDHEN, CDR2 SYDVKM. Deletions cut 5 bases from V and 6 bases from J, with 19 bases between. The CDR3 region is CASSPYRRQSAEAFF. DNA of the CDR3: TGTGCCAGCAGTCCCTACAGGAGACAGAGTGCTGAAGCTTTCTTT.

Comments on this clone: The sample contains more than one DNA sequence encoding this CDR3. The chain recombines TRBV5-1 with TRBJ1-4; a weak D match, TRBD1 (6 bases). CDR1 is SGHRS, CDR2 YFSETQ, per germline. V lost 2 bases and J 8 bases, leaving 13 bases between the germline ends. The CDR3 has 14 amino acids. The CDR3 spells CASSLAGEGEKLFF. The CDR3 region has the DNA TGCGCCAGCAGCTTAGCAGGGGAAGGAGAAAAACTGTTTTTT. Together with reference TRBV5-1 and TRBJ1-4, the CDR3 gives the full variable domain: KAGVTQTPRYLIKTRGQQVTLSCSPISGHRSVSWYQQTPGQGLQFLFEYFSETQRNKGNFPGRFSGRQFSNSRSEMNVSTLELGDSALYLCASSLAGEGEKLFFGSGTQLSVL.

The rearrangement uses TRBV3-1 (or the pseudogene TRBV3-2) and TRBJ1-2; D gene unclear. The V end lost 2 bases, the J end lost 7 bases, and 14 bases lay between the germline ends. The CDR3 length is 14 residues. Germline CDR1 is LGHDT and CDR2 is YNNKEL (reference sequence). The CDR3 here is CASSQPTTRGGYTF. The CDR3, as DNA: TGTGCCAGCAGCCAACCTACCACCCGGGGTGGCTACACCTTC.

The CDR3 DNA sequence: TGTGCCAGCAGCCAGGGGACATTGAACACCGGGGAGCTGTTTTTT. Translated, it gives CASSQGTLNTGELFF. The chain has TRBV4-2 and TRBJ2-2, with D possibly matching TRBD1 (6 bases). CDR3 length: 15 residues. CDR1 is LGHNA and CDR2 is YNFKEQ in the germline V gene. V gave up 3 bases and J gave up 1 base, with 9 bases separating them.

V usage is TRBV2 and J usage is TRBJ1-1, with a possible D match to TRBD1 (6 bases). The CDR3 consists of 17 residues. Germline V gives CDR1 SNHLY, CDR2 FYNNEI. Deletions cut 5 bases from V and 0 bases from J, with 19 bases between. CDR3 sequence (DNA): TGTGCCAGCAGTTCTCGGGTTGGGGGCGGAATGAACACTGAAGCTTTCTTT. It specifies CASSSRVGGGMNTEAFF.

CDR3 in amino acids: CASSLVGQGENTQYF. CDR3 in DNA: TGTGCCAGCAGCTTAGTGGGACAGGGCGAAAATACGCAGTATTTT. This sequence joins TRBV7-3 and TRBJ2-3, with 9 bases matching TRBD1. Per germline, CDR1 SGHTA and CDR2 FQGTGA. This CDR3 region has 15 residues. Germline trimming cut 2 bases from V and 7 bases from J; bases unmatched to any gene: 7. The full variable domain, in which reference TRBV7-3 and TRBJ2-3 provide the parts outside the CDR3, is GAGVSQTPSNKVTEKGKYVELRCDPISGHTALYWYRQSLGQGPEFLIYFQGTGAADDSGLPNDRFFAVRPEGSVSTLKIQRTERGDSAVYLCASSLVGQGENTQYFGPGTRLTVL.

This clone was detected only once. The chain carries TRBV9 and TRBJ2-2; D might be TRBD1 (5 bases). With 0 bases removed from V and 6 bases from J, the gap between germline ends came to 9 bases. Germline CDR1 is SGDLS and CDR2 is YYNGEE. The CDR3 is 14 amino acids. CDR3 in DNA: TGTGCCAGCAGCGTAGGGCAGGGCTCCGGGGAGCTGTTTTTT. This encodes CASSVGQGSGELFF.

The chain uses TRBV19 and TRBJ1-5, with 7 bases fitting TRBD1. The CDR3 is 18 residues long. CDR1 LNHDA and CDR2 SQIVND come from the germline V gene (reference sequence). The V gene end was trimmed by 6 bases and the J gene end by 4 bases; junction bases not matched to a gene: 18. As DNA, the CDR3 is TGTGCCAGTAGCGTTGACAGGGAGGTTGGGATACGTAATCAGCCCCAGCATTTT. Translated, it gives CASSVDREVGIRNQPQHF.

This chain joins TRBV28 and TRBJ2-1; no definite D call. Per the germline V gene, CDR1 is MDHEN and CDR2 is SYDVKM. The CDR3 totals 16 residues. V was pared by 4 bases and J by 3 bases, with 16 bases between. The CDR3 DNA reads TGTGCCAGCAGTTCTTTTCTGGCGGAGAGCTACAATGAGCAGTTCTTC. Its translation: CASSSFLAESYNEQFF. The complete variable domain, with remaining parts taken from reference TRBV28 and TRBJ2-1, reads DVKVTQSSRYLVKRTGEKVFLECVQDMDHENMFWYRQDPGLGLRLIYFSYDVKMKEKGDIPEGYSVSREKKERFSLILESASTNQTSMYLCASSSFLAESYNEQFFGPGTRLTVL.

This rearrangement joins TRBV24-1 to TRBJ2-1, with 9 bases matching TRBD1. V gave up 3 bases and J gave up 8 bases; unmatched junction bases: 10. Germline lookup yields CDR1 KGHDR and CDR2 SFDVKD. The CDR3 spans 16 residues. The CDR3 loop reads CATSDPLGTGSDEQFF. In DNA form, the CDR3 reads TGTGCCACCAGTGATCCCTTGGGGACAGGGTCGGATGAGCAGTTCTTC.

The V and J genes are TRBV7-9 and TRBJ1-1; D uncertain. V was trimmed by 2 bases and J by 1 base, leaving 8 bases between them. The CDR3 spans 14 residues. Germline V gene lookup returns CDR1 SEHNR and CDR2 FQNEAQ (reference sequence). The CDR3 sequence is CASSLSLTNTEAFF. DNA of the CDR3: TGTGCCAGCAGCTTAAGCCTTACGAACACTGAAGCTTTCTTT. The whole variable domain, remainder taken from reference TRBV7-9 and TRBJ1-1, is DTGVSQNPRHKITKRGQNVTFRCDPISEHNRLYWYRQTLGQGPEFLTYFQNEAQLEKSRLLSDRFSAERPKGSFSTLEIQRTEQGDSAMYLCASSLSLTNTEAFFGQGTRLTVV.

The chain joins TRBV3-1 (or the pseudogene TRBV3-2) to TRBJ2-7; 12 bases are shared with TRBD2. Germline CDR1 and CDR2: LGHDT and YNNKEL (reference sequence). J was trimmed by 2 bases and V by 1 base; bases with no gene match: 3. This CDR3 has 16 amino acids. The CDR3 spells CASSQGTSGIPYEQYF. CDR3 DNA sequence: TGTGCCAGCAGCCAAGGGACTAGCGGGATACCCTACGAGCAGTACTTC.

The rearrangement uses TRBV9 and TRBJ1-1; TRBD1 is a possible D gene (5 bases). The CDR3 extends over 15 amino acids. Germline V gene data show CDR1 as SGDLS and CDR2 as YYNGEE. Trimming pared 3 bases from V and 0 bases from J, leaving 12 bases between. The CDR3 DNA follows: TGTGCCAGCAGCGGAGACAGCGCTATGAACACTGAAGCTTTCTTT. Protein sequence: CASSGDSAMNTEAFF. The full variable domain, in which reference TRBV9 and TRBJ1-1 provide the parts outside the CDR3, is DSGVTQTPKHLITATGQRVTLRCSPRSGDLSVYWYQQSLDQGLQFLIQYYNGEERAKGNILERFSAQQFPDLHSELNLSSLELGDSALYFCASSGDSAMNTEAFFGQGTRLTVV.